Sequencing of this T cell receptor beta chain was carried out in a study of blood T cell repertoires in COVID-19. The CDR3 spans 16 residues. Germline assignment: CDR1 LGHNA and CDR2 YNFKEQ. With 0 bases clipped from V and 4 bases from J, the junction kept 7 bases outside the gene matches. The assay was immunoSEQ multiplex PCR, and TCRdb's table has in-frame clones only and misses some. The sample contains about 140,000 clones, 86% of which appear only once. Sequencing was carried out using peripheral blood. This chain joins TRBV4-2 and TRBJ2-5, with 8 nucleotides matching TRBD2. This TCR was recovered from a woman aged 55-70 years with acute or convalescent COVID-19. This CDR3 is CASSQDPGGGRETQYF. As DNA, the CDR3 is TGTGCCAGCAGCCAAGATCCCGGGGGGGGCCGAGAGACCCAGTACTTC.